This note documents a single T cell receptor (beta chain) sequence. The antigen is unknown. The sample originates from a study of CD8 T cells in ankylosing spondylitis. Broader study findings: Disease-linked clones were reportedly significantly enriched in matched ankylosing spondylitis synovial fluid. Some motif variants were previously reported in reactive arthritis synovial fluid and blood. Apparently characteristic of ankylosing spondylitis blood was a TCR beta motif (eight highly homologous variants).

V was cut by 5 bases and J by 6 bases, with 19 bases left in between. The CDR3 contains 15 residues. In germline, CDR1 is SGHRS, CDR2 YFSETQ. By quantitative 5'-RACE with molecular barcodes, the TCR beta libraries were made. MiXCR was run by TCRdb on the 5' RACE reads, yielding one entry per CDR3 protein. The sample lists about 400,000 distinct CDR3 sequences; 20% to 25% were seen once. The sequence was obtained from a male donor with ankylosing spondylitis. Sequenced: blood, either unsorted or a sorted T cell fraction (not recorded which). The chain is built from TRBV5-1 and TRBJ2-3; tentative D call: TRBD1 (6 bases). This CDR3 is CASSRAGAAQDTQYF. The CDR3 region has the DNA TGCGCCAGCAGTAGGGCAGGGGCGGCACAGGATACGCAGTATTTT.